These T cell receptor beta chains were read from a single sample in a study of blood T cell repertoires in COVID-19. Measured with immunoSEQ multiplex PCR; TCRdb has only the in-frame clones, and not every one. This table has some 320,000 clones, 90% appearing once. Input material: PBMCs or T cells enriched from blood (not recorded which). The receptors shown here come from a woman in her twenties or thirties who had been exposed to COVID-19. Each CDR3 is given with its conserved first and last residue. D genes are given only for firm matches. Size is stated for part of the rows, as once, few or many counts, or as a class when the clone is expanded.

j_gene | v_gene | abundance | d_gene | CDR3aa | CDR3nt
TRBJ2-7 | TRBV14 | - | - | CASSPLRGGDSYEQYF | TGTGCCAGCAGTCCGCTGAGAGGGGGGGATTCCTACGAGCAGTACTTC
TRBJ1-1 | TRBV10-3 | few | - | CAISEVVSVAFF | TGTGCCATCAGTGAGGTAGTTAGCGTAGCTTTCTTT
TRBJ1-1 | TRBV3-1/TRBV3-2 | - | - | CASSQQDITEAFF | TGTGCCAGCAGCCAACAGGACATCACTGAAGCTTTCTTT
TRBJ2-7 | TRBV6-5 | - | TRBD1 | CASLPGDRTYEQYF | TGTGCCAGCCTCCCTGGGGACAGAACCTACGAGCAGTACTTC
TRBJ1-1 | TRBV12-3/TRBV12-4 | - | - | CASRTSAAEAFF | TGTGCCAGCAGAACCTCAGCGGCAGAAGCTTTCTTT
TRBJ1-2 | TRBV25-1 | once | - | CATRTGLYGYTF | TGTGCCACCCGGACGGGACTCTATGGCTACACCTTC
TRBJ1-1 | TRBV20-1 | - | - | CSATPAWEAFF | TGCAGTGCAACTCCCGCCTGGGAAGCTTTCTTT
TRBJ2-5 | TRBV5-6 | few | - | CASSLRGRPETQYF | TGTGCCAGCAGCTTGCGGGGTCGGCCAGAGACCCAGTACTTC
TRBJ1-3 | TRBV6-5 | - | TRBD1 | CASSWGQGGGNTIYF | TGTGCCAGCAGTTGGGGACAGGGAGGTGGAAACACCATATATTTT
TRBJ2-7 | TRBV5-8 | once | - | CASSFFRSSYEQYF | TGTGCCAGCAGCTTCTTTCGTAGCTCCTACGAGCAGTACTTC
TRBJ2-7 | TRBV2 | - | - | CASKDQGFEQYF | TGTGCCAGCAAGGACCAGGGGTTCGAGCAGTACTTC
TRBJ1-2 | TRBV6-5 | few | - | CASSRPTGYGYTF | TGTGCCAGCAGCCGTCCAACAGGGTATGGCTACACCTTC